The 19 T cell receptor beta chains listed next were all sequenced from one sample in a study of shared clonotypes between healthy human individuals. Assay used: immunoSEQ multiplex PCR; TCRdb lists only in-frame clones, some missing. Among over 2 million clones listed, less than 95% were seen once. The sequenced sample was naive CD4+ T cells from PBMCs. Subset indicated: CD45RA+ positively selected. These receptors were collected from a man aged 18-30 years in good health. Some clones in this sample may be carry-over from other donors' samples.

DNA of the CDR3: TGTGCCAGTAGTACTCGGGGGACAGGCAGCTCCTACAATGAGCAGTTCTTC. This codes for CASSTRGTGSSYNEQFF. The J gene is TRBJ2-1, the V gene TRBV19; 8 bases agree with TRBD1. CDR1 is LNHDA, CDR2 SQIVND, per germline (reference sequence). The CDR3 covers 17 residues. Germline trimming cut 4 bases from V and 0 bases from J; bases unmatched to any gene: 8.

The chain is built from TRBV2 and TRBJ2-7, with D perhaps assigned TRBD1 or TRBD2 (6 bases each). Germline CDR1 reads SNHLY; CDR2 reads FYNNEI. The CDR3 is 15 amino acids. V was cut by 4 bases and J by 4 bases, with 17 bases left in between. The CDR3 coding sequence is TGTGCCAGCAGTGCTGGGCAGGGGAGGCGGTACGAGCAGTACTTC. Protein product: CASSAGQGRRYEQYF.

The V call is TRBV5-1, the J call TRBJ1-1, with 8 bases matching TRBD1. V lost 2 bases and J lost 7; bases outside the gene matches: 4. The CDR3 extends over 13 amino acids. The germline CDR1 and CDR2 sequences are SGHRS and YFSETQ. The CDR3 bases are TGCGCCAGCAGCTTAGGGACAGGCCGTGAAGCTTTCTTT. Translation: CASSLGTGREAFF.

This clone has a single count. This same CDR3 is encoded by further DNA sequences in the sample. The chain joins TRBV7-3 to TRBJ2-1; D unresolved. Germline V lookup: CDR1 SGHTA, CDR2 FQGTGA. The CDR3 runs 12 residues. V was cut by 1 base and J by 8 bases, with 6 bases left in between. The chain's CDR3 is CASSLMGHEQFF. DNA of the CDR3: TGTGCCAGCAGCTTAATGGGTCATGAGCAGTTCTTC.

The V and J genes are TRBV19 and TRBJ1-2; possible D gene TRBD1, 5 bases. The CDR3 totals 15 residues. Trimming removed 7 bases at V and 5 bases at J, with 20 bases between. Germline CDR1 LNHDA, CDR2 SQIVND (reference sequence). CDR3 DNA sequence: TGTGCCAGTACCCCGACAGAGCGCAGACTTTATGGCTACACCTTC. It encodes CASTPTERRLYGYTF. Together with reference TRBV19 and TRBJ1-2, the CDR3 gives the full variable domain: DGGITQSPKYLFRKEGQNVTLSCEQNLNHDAMYWYRQDPGQGLRLIYYSQIVNDFQKGDIAEGYSVSREKKESFPLTVTSAQKNPTAFYLCASTPTERRLYGYTFGSGTRLTVV.

This clone was counted only a few times. V is TRBV5-1 and J is TRBJ1-3, with 7 bases matching TRBD1. The CDR3 is 15 amino acids. Germline V gene data show CDR1 as SGHRS and CDR2 as YFSETQ. The V and J ends lost 3 bases and 4 bases, in that order; junction bases with no gene match: 7. The CDR3 DNA reads as TGCGCCAGCAGCTCCACGACAGGGTACGGAAACACCATATATTTT. It codes for CASSSTTGYGNTIYF. The variable domain in full, with the rest retrieved from reference TRBV5-1 and TRBJ1-3, is KAGVTQTPRYLIKTRGQQVTLSCSPISGHRSVSWYQQTPGQGLQFLFEYFSETQRNKGNFPGRFSGRQFSNSRSEMNVSTLELGDSALYLCASSSTTGYGNTIYFGEGSWLTVV.

The J gene is TRBJ2-6, the V gene TRBV27; D is uncertain. The CDR3 has 19 residues. Germline CDR1 is MNHEY and CDR2 is SMNVEV (reference sequence). Trimming cost V 2 bases and J 1 base, with 18 bases left between them. CDR3 region: CASSLGRRPPASGANVLTF. Written as DNA, the CDR3 is TGTGCCAGCAGTTTAGGTAGACGACCCCCGGCGTCTGGGGCCAACGTCCTGACTTTC.

V usage is TRBV5-1 and J usage is TRBJ1-1; D perhaps matches TRBD1 (5 bases). V gave up 3 bases and J gave up 3 bases, with 15 bases separating them. This CDR3 comprises 15 residues. Per germline, CDR1 SGHRS and CDR2 YFSETQ. The CDR3 reads CASSWDVSLHTEAFF. CDR3 coding DNA: TGCGCCAGCAGCTGGGACGTATCGCTCCACACTGAAGCTTTCTTT.

This clone was observed a few times. Other DNA sequences in the same sample also yield this CDR3. This chain connects TRBV18 to TRBJ1-5; D is ambiguous. The CDR3 loop spans 13 amino acids. Germline CDR1 is KGHSH and CDR2 is LQKENI. V was clipped by 2 bases and J by 2 bases, with 4 bases between them. The DNA for the CDR3 is TGTGCCAGCTCACCAGATCGCAATCAGCCCCAGCATTTT. Amino acids: CASSPDRNQPQHF.

The rearrangement joins TRBV7-6 to TRBJ2-7; D remains unclear. Germline loops: CDR1 SGHVS, CDR2 FNYEAQ. The CDR3 consists of 13 residues. The ends were cut back, 1 base at V and 3 bases at J, with 7 bases in the middle. The CDR3 loop is CASSLEGGYEQYF. CDR3 DNA sequence: TGTGCCAGCAGCTTAGAAGGTGGCTACGAGCAGTACTTC.

V usage is TRBV5-1 and J usage is TRBJ2-3; D is ambiguous. The CDR3 loop spans 11 amino acids. V lost 2 bases and J 8 bases, leaving 6 bases between the germline ends. The V gene's germline CDR1 is SGHRS and CDR2 YFSETQ. The CDR3 nucleotides are TGCGCCAGCAGCTTCGGTAGTACGCAGTATTTT. It encodes CASSFGSTQYF.

This chain joins TRBV20-1 and TRBJ2-3; the D is unclear. This CDR3 is 11 amino acids long. The V end lost 5 bases, the J end lost 8 bases, and 11 bases lay between the germline ends. The germline gives CDR1 DFQATT, CDR2 SNEGSKA (reference sequence). CDR3 sequence: CSAAARGTQYF. Written as DNA, the CDR3 is TGCAGTGCTGCAGCCCGAGGTACGCAGTATTTT.

For this clone: The sample contains more than one DNA sequence encoding this CDR3. The CDR3 here is CASSVGISGANVLTF. In nucleotides, the CDR3 is TGTGCCAGCAGCGTAGGGATCTCTGGGGCCAACGTCCTGACTTTC. The chain couples TRBV9 to TRBJ2-6; D call uncertain. The germline CDR1 and CDR2 sequences are SGDLS and YYNGEE. CDR3 length: 15 residues. The V end was cut by 0 bases, the J end by 0 bases, with 4 bases between.

The chain uses TRBV28 and TRBJ1-3; D is undetermined. V lost 5 bases to trimming and J lost 3 bases, with 11 bases between them. Germline CDR1 MDHEN, CDR2 SYDVKM. The CDR3 is 14 amino acids. Here the CDR3 reads CASSAPWGGNTIYF. Written as DNA, the CDR3 is TGTGCCAGCAGTGCACCCTGGGGTGGAAACACCATATATTTT.

The chain's CDR3 is CSVTGESNYGYTF. CDR3 in DNA: TGCAGCGTTACCGGGGAGTCTAACTATGGCTACACCTTC. The chain uses TRBV29-1 and TRBJ1-2; D remains unclear. The CDR3 covers 13 residues. Germline-derived CDR1 and CDR2 are SQVTM and ANQGSEA. The germline V and J ends were trimmed by 5 bases and 0 bases, with 10 bases remaining between them.

The chain joins TRBV9 to TRBJ2-5; 15 positions agree with TRBD2. Trimming removed 3 bases from V and 2 bases from J; junction bases left unmatched: 5. Germline assignment: CDR1 SGDLS and CDR2 YYNGEE. This CDR3 contains 17 residues. The CDR3 spells CASSAGGLAGGQETQYF. CDR3 DNA: TGTGCCAGCAGCGCTGGGGGACTAGCGGGAGGACAAGAGACCCAGTACTTC.

V gene TRBV7-9 combines with J gene TRBJ2-3; no definite D call. Germline V CDR1 and CDR2: SEHNR, FQNEAQ (reference sequence). The V end was cut by 5 bases, the J end by 0 bases, with 9 bases between. The CDR3 has 14 residues. DNA of the CDR3: TGTGCCAGCAGCGTATCTACTAGCACAGATACGCAGTATTTT. Translated: CASSVSTSTDTQYF.

This chain joins TRBV6-6 and TRBJ2-1, with TRBD2 as a possible D gene (5 bases). The V gene lost 4 bases and the J gene lost 8 bases, with 12 bases spanning the gap. The CDR3 sequence is 13 residues long. CDR1 is MNHNY, CDR2 SVGAGI, per germline (reference sequence). CDR3 in amino acids: CASSSLTGDEQFF. For the CDR3, the DNA is TGTGCCAGCAGTTCACTGACCGGGGATGAGCAGTTCTTC.

The chain has TRBV25-1 and TRBJ1-2; 9 positions match TRBD1. The CDR3 runs to 13 residues. Germline CDR1 is MGHDK and CDR2 is SYGVNS. J lost 4 bases, V lost 7 bases, and 4 bases had no gene match. CDR3 region: CASNRGPGYGYTF. The CDR3 region has the DNA TGTGCCAGCAACAGGGGGCCGGGCTATGGCTACACCTTC.